A single T cell receptor beta chain is shown here with its context. The data derive from a study of chemoradiotherapy in HPV16-positive cancers. Trimming removed 1 base from V and 4 bases from J; junction bases left unmatched: 8. Germline-derived CDR1 and CDR2 are SGHDN and FVKESK. The length of the CDR3 is 17 residues. The data were produced by immunoSEQ multiplex PCR, yet TCRdb's version contains in-frame clones alone and is incomplete. This sample carries almost 5,000 clones, 87% of them seen once, and the ten largest clones take approximately 8%. The chain couples TRBV14 to TRBJ2-5, with 11 bases fitting TRBD2. This TCR came from a human donor with HPV-associated anogenital cancer. Sequencing used tumor tissue, obtained from a patient who underwent chemoradiotherapy. CDR3 coding DNA: TGTGCCAGCAGCCAAGTGTCTGTGCTAGCGGGGGGAGAGACCCAGTACTTC. It translates to CASSQVSVLAGGETQYF.